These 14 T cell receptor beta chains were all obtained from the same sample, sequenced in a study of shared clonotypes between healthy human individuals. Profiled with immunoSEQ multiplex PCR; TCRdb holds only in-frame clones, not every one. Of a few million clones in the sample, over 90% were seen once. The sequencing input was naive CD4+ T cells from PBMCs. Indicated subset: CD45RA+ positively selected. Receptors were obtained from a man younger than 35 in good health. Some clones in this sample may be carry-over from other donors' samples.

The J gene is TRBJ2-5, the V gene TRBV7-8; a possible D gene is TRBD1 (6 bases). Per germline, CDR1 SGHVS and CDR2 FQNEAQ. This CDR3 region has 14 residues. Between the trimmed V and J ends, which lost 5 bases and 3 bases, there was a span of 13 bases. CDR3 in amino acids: CASSQRSGEETQYF. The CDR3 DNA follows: TGTGCCAGCAGCCAACGATCAGGGGAAGAGACCCAGTACTTC.

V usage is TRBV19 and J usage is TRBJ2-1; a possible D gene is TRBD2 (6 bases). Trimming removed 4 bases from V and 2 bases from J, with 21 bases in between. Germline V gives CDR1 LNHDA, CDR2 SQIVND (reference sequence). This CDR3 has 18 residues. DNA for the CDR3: TGTGCCAGTAGTAGGGGACTGAGGTCCCAGTGGGCCTACAATGAGCAGTTCTTC. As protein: CASSRGLRSQWAYNEQFF. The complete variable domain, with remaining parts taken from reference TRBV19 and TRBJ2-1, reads DGGITQSPKYLFRKEGQNVTLSCEQNLNHDAMYWYRQDPGQGLRLIYYSQIVNDFQKGDIAEGYSVSREKKESFPLTVTSAQKNPTAFYLCASSRGLRSQWAYNEQFFGPGTRLTVL.

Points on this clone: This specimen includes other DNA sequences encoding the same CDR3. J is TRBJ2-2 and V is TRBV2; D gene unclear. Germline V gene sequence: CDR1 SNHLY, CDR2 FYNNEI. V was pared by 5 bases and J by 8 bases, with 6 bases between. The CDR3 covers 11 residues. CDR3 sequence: CASSSAGELFF. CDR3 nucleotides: TGTGCCAGCAGTTCAGCAGGGGAGCTGTTTTTT.

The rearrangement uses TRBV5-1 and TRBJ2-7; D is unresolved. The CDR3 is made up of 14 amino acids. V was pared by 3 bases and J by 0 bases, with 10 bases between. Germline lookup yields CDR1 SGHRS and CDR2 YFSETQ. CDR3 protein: CASSWRFNSYEQYF. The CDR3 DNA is TGCGCCAGCAGCTGGCGGTTCAACTCCTACGAGCAGTACTTC.

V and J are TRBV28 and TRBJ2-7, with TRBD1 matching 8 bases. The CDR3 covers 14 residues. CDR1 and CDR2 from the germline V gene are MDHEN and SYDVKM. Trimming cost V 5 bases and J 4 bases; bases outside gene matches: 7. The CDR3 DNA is TGTGCCAGCAGTGGGGGGCAGGGGGCTTACGAGCAGTACTTC. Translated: CASSGGQGAYEQYF. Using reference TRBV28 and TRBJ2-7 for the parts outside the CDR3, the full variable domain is DVKVTQSSRYLVKRTGEKVFLECVQDMDHENMFWYRQDPGLGLRLIYFSYDVKMKEKGDIPEGYSVSREKKERFSLILESASTNQTSMYLCASSGGQGAYEQYFGPGTRLTVT.

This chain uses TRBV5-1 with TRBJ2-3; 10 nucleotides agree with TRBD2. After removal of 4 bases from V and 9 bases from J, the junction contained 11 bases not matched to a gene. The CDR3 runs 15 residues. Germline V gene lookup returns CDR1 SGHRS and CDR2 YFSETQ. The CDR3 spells CASSQLAGGPATQYF. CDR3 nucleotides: TGCGCCAGCAGCCAATTAGCGGGAGGCCCCGCCACGCAGTATTTT.

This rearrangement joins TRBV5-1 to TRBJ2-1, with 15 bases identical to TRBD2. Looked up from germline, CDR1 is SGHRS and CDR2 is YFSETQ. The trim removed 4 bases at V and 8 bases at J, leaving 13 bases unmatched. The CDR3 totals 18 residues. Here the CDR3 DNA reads TGCGCCAGCAGCAGGGGGGGACTAGCGGGAGGTCGATCGGATGAGCAGTTCTTC. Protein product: CASSRGGLAGGRSDEQFF.

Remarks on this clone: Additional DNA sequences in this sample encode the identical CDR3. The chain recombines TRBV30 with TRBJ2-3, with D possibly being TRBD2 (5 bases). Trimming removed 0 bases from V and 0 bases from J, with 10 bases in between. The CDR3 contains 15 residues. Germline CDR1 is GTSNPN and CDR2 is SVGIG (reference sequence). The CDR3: CAWSVLGGSTDTQYF. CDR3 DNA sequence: TGTGCCTGGAGTGTTCTCGGCGGGAGCACAGATACGCAGTATTTT.

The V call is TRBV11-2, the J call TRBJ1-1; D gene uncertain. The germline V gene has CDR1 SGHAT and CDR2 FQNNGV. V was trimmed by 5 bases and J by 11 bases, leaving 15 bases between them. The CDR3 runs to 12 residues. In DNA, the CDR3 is TGTGCCAGCAGCCGAACTGGAGTATCGGCTTTCTTT. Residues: CASSRTGVSAFF. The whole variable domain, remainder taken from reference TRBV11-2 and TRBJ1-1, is EAGVAQSPRYKIIEKRQSVAFWCNPISGHATLYWYQQILGQGPKLLIQFQNNGVVDDSQLPKDRFSAERLKGVDSTLKIQPAKLEDSAVYLCASSRTGVSAFFGQGTRLTVV.

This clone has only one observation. This chain's CDR3 is CASSLNNRNRGPGNYGYTF. The CDR3 nucleotides read TGCGCCAGCAGCTTGAATAACAGGAACAGGGGGCCGGGAAACTATGGCTACACCTTC. This chain connects TRBV5-1 to TRBJ1-2; 9 bases fit TRBD1. This CDR3 has 19 residues. Trimming cost V 1 base and J 2 bases; bases outside gene matches: 15. Germline loops: CDR1 SGHRS, CDR2 YFSETQ. Using reference TRBV5-1 and TRBJ1-2 for the parts outside the CDR3, the full variable domain is KAGVTQTPRYLIKTRGQQVTLSCSPISGHRSVSWYQQTPGQGLQFLFEYFSETQRNKGNFPGRFSGRQFSNSRSEMNVSTLELGDSALYLCASSLNNRNRGPGNYGYTFGSGTRLTVV.

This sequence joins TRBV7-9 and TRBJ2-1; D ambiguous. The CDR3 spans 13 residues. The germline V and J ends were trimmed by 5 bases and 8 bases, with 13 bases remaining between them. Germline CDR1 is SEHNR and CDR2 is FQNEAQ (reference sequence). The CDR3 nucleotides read TGTGCCAGCAGCCCTACCCGACCCGATGAGCAGTTCTTC. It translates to CASSPTRPDEQFF.

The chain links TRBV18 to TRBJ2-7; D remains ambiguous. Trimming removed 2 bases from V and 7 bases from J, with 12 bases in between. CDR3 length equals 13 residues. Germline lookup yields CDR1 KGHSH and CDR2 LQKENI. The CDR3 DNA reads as TGTGCCAGCTCACCAACCCGTGAAGTGGAGCAGTACTTC. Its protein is CASSPTREVEQYF.

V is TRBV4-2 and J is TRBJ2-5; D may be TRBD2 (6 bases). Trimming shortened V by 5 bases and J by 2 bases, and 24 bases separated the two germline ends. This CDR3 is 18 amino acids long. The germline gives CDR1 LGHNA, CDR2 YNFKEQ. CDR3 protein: CASSKLDHSTGEQETQYF. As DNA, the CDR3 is TGTGCCAGCAGCAAACTCGATCACAGCACGGGGGAACAAGAGACCCAGTACTTC.

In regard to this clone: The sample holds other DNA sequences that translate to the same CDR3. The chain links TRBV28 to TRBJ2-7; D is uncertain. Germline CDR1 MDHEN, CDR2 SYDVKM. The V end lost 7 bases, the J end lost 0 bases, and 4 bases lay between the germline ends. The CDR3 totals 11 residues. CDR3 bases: TGTGCCAGCACCAACTCCTACGAGCAGTACTTC. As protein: CASTNSYEQYF.